These 8 T cell receptor beta chains were sequenced from one sample in a study of OX40 agonist ivuxolimab in advanced cancers. TCRdb keeps only in-frame clones here, not all; method: immunoSEQ multiplex PCR. The sample yields about 28,000 clones, 90% seen once. The input for sequencing was CD4+ or CD8+ T cells sorted from blood, taken in a trial of the OX40 agonist ivuxolimab. The receptor set was obtained from an adult with an advanced solid tumor such as melanoma, head and neck, liver or kidney cancer.

The chain combines TRBV15 with TRBJ1-5; a possible D gene is TRBD1 (5 bases). V lost 0 bases and J 0 bases, leaving 15 bases between the germline ends. The CDR3 is made up of 18 amino acids. Per the germline V gene, CDR1 is LNHNV and CDR2 is YYDKDF (reference sequence). The CDR3 DNA follows: TGTGCCACCAGCAGAGATCATCAGGGAGCTTATAGCAATCAGCCCCAGCATTTT. This codes for CATSRDHQGAYSNQPQHF.

This clone was observed once. V and J are TRBV28 and TRBJ2-7; TRBD2 aligns across 11 bases. The CDR3 is made up of 14 amino acids. Germline V CDR1 and CDR2: MDHEN, SYDVKM. V was pared by 7 bases and J by 4 bases, with 6 bases of the junction left unmatched. The CDR3 coding sequence is TGTGCCAGCACTTGGGGGACTAGCGGATACGAGCAGTACTTC. This gives the protein CASTWGTSGYEQYF.

This clone was counted a single time. This chain joins TRBV10-1 and TRBJ1-1, with a weak D call TRBD1 (5 bases). CDR3 length: 13 residues. Germline CDR1 WNHNN, CDR2 SYGVQD (reference sequence). Trimming removed 7 bases from V and 1 base from J, with 10 bases in between. The CDR3: CASKPGPNTEAFF. CDR3 nucleotide sequence: TGCGCCAGCAAGCCGGGGCCGAACACTGAAGCTTTCTTT.

The chain links TRBV5-1 to TRBJ2-2; the D gene is possibly TRBD1 (5 bases). This CDR3 is built from 14 residues. CDR1 is SGHRS and CDR2 is YFSETQ in the germline V gene. Trimming shortened V by 4 bases and J by 3 bases, and 10 bases separated the two germline ends. This CDR3 reads CASSGAGYTGELFF. The CDR3 nucleotides are TGCGCCAGCAGCGGGGCAGGGTACACCGGGGAGCTGTTTTTT.

The V gene is TRBV6-1, the J gene TRBJ2-5, with unresolved D. Germline CDR1 MNHNS, CDR2 SASEGT. V lost 6 bases, J lost 5 bases, and 13 bases lay in between. The CDR3 runs to 13 residues. CDR3 sequence reads: CASSRLGVETQYF. The CDR3 bases are TGTGCCAGCAGCCGGCTTGGGGTGGAGACCCAGTACTTC.

This chain joins TRBV27 and TRBJ2-7; 7 nucleotides line up with TRBD1. The length of the CDR3 is 13 residues. J gave up 2 bases and V 8 bases, and 6 bases lay outside the gene matches. Germline V gene data show CDR1 as MNHEY and CDR2 as SMNVEV (reference sequence). The CDR3 loop reads CASADRVTYEQYF. The CDR3 nucleotides are TGTGCCAGCGCAGACAGGGTAACCTACGAGCAGTACTTC.

The chain combines TRBV7-9 with TRBJ2-7; weak D call: TRBD2 (5 bases). Looked up from germline, CDR1 is SEHNR and CDR2 is FQNEAQ (reference sequence). The CDR3 is made up of 13 amino acids. Between the trimmed V and J ends, which lost 2 bases and 1 base, there was a span of 6 bases. CDR3 DNA: TGTGCCAGCAGCTTAAGCGGTTCCTACGAGCAGTACTTC. Translated: CASSLSGSYEQYF.

This chain connects TRBV7-9 to TRBJ2-7, with D maybe TRBD2 (6 bases). This CDR3 has 11 amino acids. CDR1 and CDR2 (germline): SEHNR, FQNEAQ (reference sequence). Between the trimmed V and J ends, which lost 5 bases and 6 bases, there was a span of 8 bases. In DNA form, the CDR3 reads TGTGCCAGCAGCCCCGGGGGCGAGCAGTACTTC. Its protein product is CASSPGGEQYF.